The next 26 T cell receptor beta chains were all read from a single sample in a study of OX40 agonist ivuxolimab in advanced cancers. Only in-frame clones appear in the TCRdb table, and some are missing; sequencing was by immunoSEQ multiplex PCR. This sample yields 75,000 to 95,000 clones, of which about 87% are seen a single time; 2% to 3% belongs to the top ten. Material: CD4+ or CD8+ T cells sorted from blood, obtained in a trial of the OX40 agonist ivuxolimab. These receptors all stem from an adult with an advanced solid tumor such as melanoma, head and neck, liver or kidney cancer.

V usage is TRBV5-1 and J usage is TRBJ2-5, with 7 nucleotides matching TRBD1. V lost 4 bases to trimming and J lost 1 base; unmatched junction nucleotides: 7. Germline CDR1 reads SGHRS; CDR2 reads YFSETQ. This CDR3 has 15 residues. In nucleotides, the CDR3 is TGCGCCAGCAGCATATCTCCAGGGGGCCAAGAGACCCAGTACTTC. Protein: CASSISPGGQETQYF.

This clone turned up a few times. The CDR3 coding sequence is TGTGCCAGCCGGGTTGGGGTTGGAATTAGCAATCAGCCCCAGCATTTT. Translated: CASRVGVGISNQPQHF. This chain joins TRBV19 and TRBJ1-5, with D hard to call. The CDR3 is 16 residues long. V gave up 9 bases and J gave up 0 bases, with 18 bases separating them. Germline assignment: CDR1 LNHDA and CDR2 SQIVND (reference sequence).

The chain combines TRBV29-1 with TRBJ2-3; the D gene is possibly TRBD2 (6 bases). The CDR3 runs 14 residues. CDR1 SQVTM and CDR2 ANQGSEA come from the germline V gene. V was clipped by 5 bases and J by 5 bases, with 17 bases between them. CDR3: CSVFGTVIGDTQYF. The CDR3 bases are TGCAGCGTTTTTGGGACTGTCATCGGAGATACGCAGTATTTT.

CDR3 in amino acids: CASSAMGVAGNTIYF. The CDR3 nucleotides are TGTGCCAGCAGCGCCATGGGGGTGGCCGGAAACACCATATATTTT. J is TRBJ1-3 and V is TRBV9, with D possibly being TRBD1 (5 bases). The CDR3 runs to 15 residues. Trimming took off 3 bases at V and 4 bases at J, with 14 bases between the two ends. CDR1 is SGDLS, CDR2 YYNGEE, per germline.

The J gene is TRBJ2-3, the V gene TRBV27; 10 nucleotides agree with TRBD1. The V gene's germline CDR1 is MNHEY and CDR2 SMNVEV (reference sequence). The V segment lost 7 bases and the J segment 3 bases; nucleotides outside the gene matches: 13. The CDR3 has 17 amino acids. The CDR3 region is CASTGRWTGGWTDTQYF. Here the CDR3 DNA reads TGTGCCAGCACCGGACGTTGGACAGGGGGGTGGACAGATACGCAGTATTTT.

The chain carries TRBV4-3 and TRBJ1-6; 7 nucleotides agree with TRBD1. Trimming removed 0 bases from V and 9 bases from J; junction bases left unmatched: 5. Germline V gene sequence: CDR1 LGHNA, CDR2 YSLEER. The CDR3 is made up of 15 amino acids. CDR3 sequence: CASSQDGEGASPLHF. The CDR3 nucleotides read TGCGCCAGCAGCCAAGATGGAGAGGGGGCTTCACCCCTCCACTTT.

The V and J genes are TRBV7-2 and TRBJ2-7; D call uncertain. Trimming removed 2 bases at V and 3 bases at J, with 8 bases between. CDR3 size: 13 residues. Germline V gene data show CDR1 as SGHTA and CDR2 as FQGNSA. CDR3 DNA sequence: TGTGCCAGCAGCTTAAACCCAAGCTACGAGCAGTACTTC. Residues: CASSLNPSYEQYF.

The sample holds a few counts of this clone. This chain uses TRBV7-2 with TRBJ1-2; D is unclear. V shed 5 bases and J shed 2 bases, with 6 bases lying between them. CDR1 and CDR2 (germline): SGHTA, FQGNSA. CDR3 size: 12 residues. The CDR3 spells CASSLENYGYTF. The CDR3 DNA follows: TGTGCCAGCAGCCTAGAAAACTATGGCTACACCTTC.

This clone was counted a few times. The chain employs TRBV6-5 and TRBJ2-3; D assignment may be TRBD1 or TRBD2 (5 bases each). CDR3 length equals 11 residues. Germline-derived CDR1 and CDR2 are MNHEY and SVGAGI. The V end lost 6 bases, the J end lost 4 bases, and 5 bases lay between the germline ends. CDR3 nucleotides: TGTGCCAGCAGGGGACCAGATACGCAGTATTTT. It yields the protein CASRGPDTQYF.

The chain uses TRBV6-5 and TRBJ2-3; D may be TRBD1 (6 bases). This CDR3 is built from 14 residues. Germline-derived CDR1 and CDR2 are MNHEY and SVGAGI. The V end lost 6 bases, the J end lost 0 bases, and 10 bases lay between the germline ends. CDR3 nucleotide sequence: TGTGCCAGCAGCACAGGGTTAAGCACAGATACGCAGTATTTT. Its translation is CASSTGLSTDTQYF.

J is TRBJ2-5 and V is TRBV19; D remains ambiguous. CDR1 and CDR2 from the germline V gene are LNHDA and SQIVND (reference sequence). The CDR3 totals 15 residues. V gave up 1 base and J gave up 5 bases, with 14 bases separating them. CDR3 sequence reads: CASSIGNNERETQYF. The CDR3 DNA is TGTGCCAGTAGTATAGGCAATAACGAGAGGGAGACCCAGTACTTC.

This chain connects TRBV19 to TRBJ1-5, with D hard to call. This CDR3 has 14 residues. Germline CDR1 and CDR2: LNHDA and SQIVND (reference sequence). Trimming shortened V by 1 base and J by 4 bases, and 8 bases separated the two germline ends. The CDR3 sequence is CASSIGQLNQPQHF. The CDR3 DNA reads as TGTGCCAGTAGTATAGGGCAGCTTAATCAGCCCCAGCATTTT.

The chain links TRBV15 to TRBJ1-3; TRBD1 aligns across 7 bases. The CDR3 is made up of 19 amino acids. V gave up 0 bases and J gave up 0 bases; unmatched junction bases: 11. Germline CDR1 LNHNV, CDR2 YYDKDF (reference sequence). This CDR3 reads CATSRDLVGQPFSGNTIYF. The DNA of the CDR3 is TGTGCCACCAGCAGAGATTTAGTGGGACAGCCGTTCTCTGGAAACACCATATATTTT.

The chain couples TRBV6-1 to TRBJ1-5; no definite D call. The CDR3 runs 15 residues. The V gene's germline CDR1 is MNHNS and CDR2 SASEGT. V was trimmed by 2 bases and J by 5 bases, leaving 13 bases between them. CDR3 nucleotides: TGTGCCAGCAGTGAACCTGGGAGATTCGATCAGCCCCAGCATTTT. Its protein product is CASSEPGRFDQPQHF.

This chain uses TRBV5-6 with TRBJ2-1, with a tentative D call TRBD2 (5 bases). Germline V gene lookup returns CDR1 SGHDT and CDR2 YYEEEE. This CDR3 spans 14 amino acids. V lost 6 bases to trimming and J lost 2 bases, with 12 bases between them. CDR3 sequence: CASTIRDTYNEQFF. Here the CDR3 DNA reads TGTGCCAGCACTATCCGGGATACCTACAATGAGCAGTTCTTC.

The chain employs TRBV12-5 and TRBJ2-3; 8 nucleotides agree with TRBD1. Trimming took 1 base from V and 3 from J; bases not matched to a gene: 3. The CDR3 runs 15 residues. The germline V gene has CDR1 LGHNT and CDR2 FRNRAP. The CDR3 sequence is CASGLGRDRTDTQYF. For the CDR3, the DNA is TGTGCTAGTGGTTTGGGAAGGGACAGGACAGATACGCAGTATTTT.

The rearrangement links TRBV2 to TRBJ2-2; 9 nucleotides agree with TRBD1. CDR3 length equals 19 residues. Per germline, CDR1 SNHLY and CDR2 FYNNEI. Germline trimming cut 5 bases from V and 0 bases from J; bases unmatched to any gene: 13. CDR3 sequence: CASSKNVGTGLTNTGELFF. Here the CDR3 DNA reads TGTGCCAGCAGTAAAAATGTAGGGACAGGGCTTACGAACACCGGGGAGCTGTTTTTT.

V gene TRBV19 combines with J gene TRBJ2-1, with TRBD1 matching over 8 bases. Trimming cost V 5 bases and J 7 bases; bases outside gene matches: 1. The CDR3 covers 12 residues. Germline assignment: CDR1 LNHDA and CDR2 SQIVND (reference sequence). The CDR3 DNA reads as TGTGCCAGTAGTTACAGGGGGAATGAGCAGTTCTTC. This gives the protein CASSYRGNEQFF.

V usage is TRBV10-1 and J usage is TRBJ2-3, with D uncertain. This CDR3 region has 14 residues. Deletions cut 0 bases from V and 3 bases from J, with 7 bases between. Germline V CDR1 and CDR2: WNHNN, SYGVQD (reference sequence). CDR3 coding DNA: TGCGCCAGCAGTGAGTCGACGGTAACAGATACGCAGTATTTT. Translation gives CASSESTVTDTQYF.

This chain joins TRBV19 and TRBJ1-2; a possible D gene is TRBD1 (6 bases). Trimming removed 6 bases at V and 8 bases at J, with 16 bases between. The CDR3 has 13 amino acids. Germline loops: CDR1 LNHDA, CDR2 SQIVND (reference sequence). The CDR3 nucleotides read TGTGCCAGTAGCCTCGGGGGGGGCGACGGCTACACCTTC. This encodes CASSLGGGDGYTF.

This CDR3 is CASRSRGESFF. The DNA of the CDR3 is TGTGCCAGCAGATCCAGGGGTGAGTCTTTCTTT. The chain carries TRBV11-2 and TRBJ1-1; the D gene is possibly TRBD1 (6 bases). The germline V gene encodes CDR1 SGHAT and CDR2 FQNNGV. The length of the CDR3 is 11 residues. Trimming shortened V by 6 bases and J by 12 bases, and 14 bases separated the two germline ends.

The rearrangement joins TRBV19 to TRBJ1-2; 9 nucleotides agree with TRBD1. Trimming cost V 5 bases and J 1 base; bases outside gene matches: 2. The CDR3 extends over 14 amino acids. The germline CDR1 and CDR2 sequences are LNHDA and SQIVND (reference sequence). CDR3 sequence (DNA): TGTGCCAGTAGTCCGGGACAGGGTAACTATGGCTACACCTTC. It yields the protein CASSPGQGNYGYTF.

V and J are TRBV10-3 and TRBJ2-1; no clear D gene. The V gene lost 3 bases and the J gene lost 7 bases, with 7 bases spanning the gap. Germline V lookup: CDR1 ENHRY, CDR2 SYGVKD. This CDR3 comprises 12 residues. Here the CDR3 reads CAISDLGNEQFF. Here the CDR3 DNA reads TGTGCCATCAGTGATCTCGGGAATGAGCAGTTCTTC.

The chain is built from TRBV28 and TRBJ1-2, with 9 bases aligning to TRBD1. The V gene end was trimmed by 10 bases and the J gene end by 8 bases; junction bases not matched to a gene: 5. Germline V lookup: CDR1 MDHEN, CDR2 SYDVKM. The CDR3 is made up of 11 amino acids. CDR3 in amino acids: CATDRGRGYTF. CDR3 sequence (DNA): TGTGCCACGGACAGGGGTCGCGGCTACACCTTC.

The genes are TRBV4-3 and TRBJ1-2, with D hard to call. With 1 base removed from V and 8 bases from J, the gap between germline ends came to 8 bases. Germline V gene data show CDR1 as LGHNA and CDR2 as YSLEER. The CDR3 is 12 residues long. This CDR3 reads CASSQGIMGYTF. Here the CDR3 DNA reads TGCGCCAGCAGCCAAGGTATTATGGGCTACACCTTC.

The rearrangement uses TRBV13 and TRBJ2-7, with D tentatively TRBD2 (7 bases). CDR3 length: 18 amino acids. Germline lookup yields CDR1 PRHDT and CDR2 FYEKMQ (reference sequence). Trimming took 0 bases from V and 6 from J, leaving 24 bases between them. As DNA, the CDR3 is TGTGCCAGCAGCTTAGGTGTAGGGGGACCTGGGGGGGCCCTCGAGCAGTACGTC. Translation: CASSLGVGGPGGALEQYV.